A selection of T cell receptor beta chains follows, all from one sample in a study of blood T cells in healthy people across ages. TCRdb reanalysed the 5' RACE reads using MiXCR and keeps one entry per CDR3 protein. Among around 1,700,000 distinct CDR3 sequences, 28% were seen once, and the ten largest hold approximately 7.7%. The sequenced material came from blood. The receptors were sampled from a woman under 40 in good health. The CDR3 runs from the conserved cysteine through the conserved F or W. Each record gives: D gene, V gene, J gene, clone size, CDR3 DNA, CDR3 protein. A D gene is named only where the DNA matches it firmly. Not every row has a clone size; where given, it reads once, few, many or a size class.

D: -
V: TRBV28
J: TRBJ2-4
size: few
DNA: TGTGCCAGCAGTCAACAGGCCTTCCGGAGCATTCAGTACTTC
CDR3: CASSQQAFRSIQYF

D: -
V: TRBV7-9
J: TRBJ2-1
size: few
DNA: TGTGCCAGCAGCCCGCGTTACGGGCTAGGTAATGAGCAGTTCTTC
CDR3: CASSPRYGLGNEQFF

D: -
V: TRBV2
J: TRBJ1-2
size: -
DNA: TGTGCCAGCAGTGAAGAGGGCCGGTCTGGCTACACCTTC
CDR3: CASSEEGRSGYTF

D: -
V: TRBV19
J: TRBJ2-1
size: many
DNA: TGTGCCAGTAGTATGGGACTTTACAATGAGCAGTTCTTC
CDR3: CASSMGLYNEQFF

D: -
V: TRBV12-3/TRBV12-4
J: TRBJ2-1
size: few
DNA: TGTGCCAGCAGTTTGGGGCCACTTGAGCAGTTCTTC
CDR3: CASSLGPLEQFF

D: -
V: TRBV10-3
J: TRBJ2-5
size: many
DNA: TGTGCCATCAGTGAGGGGTATGGAGTCACGGAGACCCAGTACTTC
CDR3: CAISEGYGVTETQYF

D: TRBD1
V: TRBV27
J: TRBJ1-5
size: few
DNA: TGTGCCAGCAGTGAAGGGGGCATAGGCAATCAGCCCCAGCATTTT
CDR3: CASSEGGIGNQPQHF

D: TRBD2
V: TRBV20-1
J: TRBJ2-3
size: -
DNA: TGCAGTGCAAGTCGGGGGGGGTGGGATACGCAGTATTTT
CDR3: CSASRGGWDTQYF

D: TRBD2
V: TRBV3-1
J: TRBJ2-3
size: few
DNA: TGTGCCAGCAGCCAAGAATGGGGGCTAGCGGGAGATGCGCAGTATTTT
CDR3: CASSQEWGLAGDAQYF

D: TRBD1
V: TRBV7-2
J: TRBJ1-2
size: few
DNA: TGTGCCAGCAGCGGGCGGGACAGGGTTCGGGGCTATGGCTACACCTTC
CDR3: CASSGRDRVRGYGYTF

D: -
V: TRBV6-2/TRBV6-3
J: TRBJ2-5
size: few
DNA: TGTGCCAGCAGTTACTCGAGCGGGGACAGGACCGAGACCCAGTACTTC
CDR3: CASSYSSGDRTETQYF

D: TRBD2
V: TRBV20-1
J: TRBJ2-3
size: -
DNA: TGCAGTGCTCAGCCGGGACTAGCCATGGATACGCAGTATTTT
CDR3: CSAQPGLAMDTQYF

D: TRBD1
V: TRBV12-3/TRBV12-4
J: TRBJ1-5
size: few
DNA: TGTGCCAGCAGAAAGGGGGCGCGGAATCAGCCCCAGCATTTT
CDR3: CASRKGARNQPQHF

D: TRBD2
V: TRBV7-7
J: TRBJ2-5
size: few
DNA: TGTGCCAGCAGCTTCGAGCTAGCGGGACCCCAAGAGACCCAGTACTTC
CDR3: CASSFELAGPQETQYF

D: -
V: TRBV6-5
J: TRBJ1-1
size: few
DNA: TGTGCCAGCAGCCAACGACAGGAGAAAGCTTTCTTT
CDR3: CASSQRQEKAFF

D: -
V: TRBV6-6
J: TRBJ2-1
size: -
DNA: TGTGCCAGCAGTTCCAGTCCCGCTCCCGATGAGCAGTTCTTC
CDR3: CASSSSPAPDEQFF

D: TRBD1
V: TRBV29-1
J: TRBJ2-7
size: -
DNA: TGCAGCGTGGAACAGGGGCGTCAGTACTTC
CDR3: CSVEQGRQYF

D: -
V: TRBV7-6
J: TRBJ2-7
size: -
DNA: TGTGCCAGCAGCCGCCAGTGGGCCTCCTACAATGAGCAGTACTTC
CDR3: CASSRQWASYNEQYF

D: -
V: TRBV2
J: TRBJ1-5
size: -
DNA: TGTGCCAGCAGCCCCTCGGGGGCGCAGGGGCCCCAGCATTTT
CDR3: CASSPSGAQGPQHF

D: -
V: TRBV30
J: TRBJ1-2
size: -
DNA: TGTGGCTGCGGGGAGGCCCACTATGGCTACACCTTC
CDR3: CGCGEAHYGYTF

D: TRBD2
V: TRBV20-1
J: TRBJ2-1
size: many
DNA: TGCAGTGCAATCAGGGAGGGGACTAGCGGGAGAGGTGAGCAGTTCTTC
CDR3: CSAIREGTSGRGEQFF

D: -
V: TRBV7-9
J: TRBJ1-1
size: few
DNA: TGTGCCAGCAGCTTAGCGCCGGATATAGCTTTCTTT
CDR3: CASSLAPDIAFF

D: -
V: TRBV29-1
J: TRBJ2-2
size: few
DNA: TGCAGCGTTCCGGGACAGAACACCGGGGAGCTGTTTTTT
CDR3: CSVPGQNTGELFF

D: -
V: TRBV28
J: TRBJ1-2
size: many
DNA: TGTGCCAGCAGTTTATCCGAAACAGGGAGCTACACCTTC
CDR3: CASSLSETGSYTF

D: -
V: TRBV20-1
J: TRBJ2-7
size: -
DNA: TGCAGTGCTAGAAAGACAGGAACTACCTACAATGAGCAGTACTTC
CDR3: CSARKTGTTYNEQYF

D: TRBD1
V: TRBV20-1
J: TRBJ2-1
size: -
DNA: TGCAGTGCTAGAGGTGACAGGGCCCTATACATACAGTTCTTC
CDR3: CSARGDRALYIQFF

D: -
V: TRBV7-2
J: TRBJ1-4
size: -
DNA: TGTGCCAGCAGCTTAGGAGGGATTGCAACTAATGAAAAACTGTTTTTT
CDR3: CASSLGGIATNEKLFF

D: -
V: TRBV20-1
J: TRBJ2-4
size: -
DNA: TGCAGTGCGCCCCGTGGGGGAAGAGCCTACAATGAGCAGTACTTC
CDR3: CSAPRGGRAYNEQYF

D: TRBD1
V: TRBV20-1
J: TRBJ1-2
size: -
DNA: TGCAGTGCTAGCCCCAGACAGGGTGGCTATGACTACACCTTC
CDR3: CSASPRQGGYDYTF

D: -
V: TRBV15
J: TRBJ1-2
size: few
DNA: TGTGCCACCAGCAGACAGGGAACGTCGGGAGGCTACACCTTC
CDR3: CATSRQGTSGGYTF

D: -
V: TRBV29-1
J: TRBJ2-3
size: many
DNA: TGCAGCGTTGACCAGCCCCAAGGGACAGATACGCAGTATTTT
CDR3: CSVDQPQGTDTQYF

D: TRBD1
V: TRBV10-2
J: TRBJ2-7
size: many
DNA: TGCGCCAGCAGTGAAGAAGGGGGCGTCCACGAGCAGTACTTC
CDR3: CASSEEGGVHEQYF

D: TRBD1
V: TRBV12-3/TRBV12-4
J: TRBJ2-3
size: -
DNA: TGTGCCAGCAGCTTACAGGGGCGGACAGATGTGGAGTATTTT
CDR3: CASSLQGRTDVEYF

D: -
V: TRBV9
J: TRBJ2-7
size: many
DNA: TGTGCCAGCAGCGTAACACCCGGCGAGTTCTACGAGCAGTACTTC
CDR3: CASSVTPGEFYEQYF

D: -
V: TRBV28
J: TRBJ2-7
size: -
DNA: TGTGCCAGCAGCCGCGGGGATGCTATGGAGCAGTACTTC
CDR3: CASSRGDAMEQYF

D: TRBD2
V: TRBV11-2
J: TRBJ2-1
size: -
DNA: TGTGCCAGCAGCCCTATTGTAGCGGGAGGGCCCGGTGAGCGGTTCTTC
CDR3: CASSPIVAGGPGERFF

D: TRBD1
V: TRBV27
J: TRBJ1-4
size: few
DNA: TGTGCCAACAGTTTCCTCGGGACAGGCAATGAAAAACTGTTTTTT
CDR3: CANSFLGTGNEKLFF

D: TRBD1
V: TRBV5-1
J: TRBJ2-3
size: -
DNA: TGCGCCAGCAGCCTCCAGACAGGGACAGATACGCAGTATTTT
CDR3: CASSLQTGTDTQYF

D: -
V: TRBV20-1
J: TRBJ1-5
size: few
DNA: TGCAGTGCTAGAGATCTTGGCCGGGGGGCCGAGGCCCAGCATTTT
CDR3: CSARDLGRGAEAQHF

D: -
V: TRBV5-1
J: TRBJ2-1
size: -
DNA: TGCGCTAGCAGCTTGGATTCGGGCCTCTACAATGAGCAGTTCTTC
CDR3: CASSLDSGLYNEQFF

D: TRBD2
V: TRBV3-1
J: TRBJ2-1
size: many
DNA: TGTGCCAGCAGCCTCACTAGCGGGGGGATCAATGAGCAGTTCTTC
CDR3: CASSLTSGGINEQFF

D: -
V: TRBV20-1
J: TRBJ2-7
size: -
DNA: TGCAGTGTCACAAGGGGGTGGGAATACGAGCAGTACTTC
CDR3: CSVTRGWEYEQYF

D: TRBD1
V: TRBV20-1
J: TRBJ2-7
size: few
DNA: TGCAGTGCTAGAGCGGCGGACAGGGGGGACGAGCAGTACTTC
CDR3: CSARAADRGDEQYF

D: TRBD2
V: TRBV5-1
J: TRBJ2-1
size: -
DNA: TGCGCCAGCAGCCCGGCGGCTAGCGGGGGGGTTTATGAGCAGTTCTTC
CDR3: CASSPAASGGVYEQFF

D: -
V: TRBV7-8
J: TRBJ1-5
size: few
DNA: TGTGCCAGCAGGTTAATCGGGGCTGGCCAGCCCCAGCATTTT
CDR3: CASRLIGAGQPQHF

D: TRBD1
V: TRBV5-1
J: TRBJ1-2
size: -
DNA: TGCGCCAGCAGCTTGGCGGGACAGGGCCGCGTTACCTTC
CDR3: CASSLAGQGRVTF

D: TRBD1
V: TRBV12-3/TRBV12-4
J: TRBJ2-1
size: -
DNA: TGTGCCAGCAGTGTAGGGACAGGGGGCAGCGGTAATGAGCAGTTCTTC
CDR3: CASSVGTGGSGNEQFF

D: TRBD2
V: TRBV29-1
J: TRBJ2-1
size: many
DNA: TGCAGCGTTGAACGGTGGGTAGCGGGAGGCAATGAGCAGTTCTTC
CDR3: CSVERWVAGGNEQFF

D: -
V: TRBV2
J: TRBJ2-4
size: -
DNA: TGTACCAGCTATGACGCAGCCAAAAACATTCAGTACTTC
CDR3: CTSYDAAKNIQYF

D: -
V: TRBV5-1
J: TRBJ1-3
size: -
DNA: TGCGCCAGCAGCGACGGTAGTGTAGCTCCCGGAAACACCATATATTTT
CDR3: CASSDGSVAPGNTIYF

D: -
V: TRBV7-2
J: TRBJ2-7
size: few
DNA: TGTGCCAGCAGCTTTAAACAGGGCCTCTTTTACGAGCAGTACTTC
CDR3: CASSFKQGLFYEQYF

D: -
V: TRBV29-1
J: TRBJ1-1
size: few
DNA: TGCAGCGTTGTAACCCCTGAAGCTTTCTTT
CDR3: CSVVTPEAFF

D: -
V: TRBV27
J: TRBJ2-7
size: -
DNA: TGTGCCAGCAGTCTAAACCGGGGCCTCGAGGAGCAGTACTTC
CDR3: CASSLNRGLEEQYF

D: TRBD1
V: TRBV7-2
J: TRBJ1-1
size: few
DNA: TGTGCCAGCAGCCAAGGCGGCAGGGGGAACATGAACACTGAAGCTTTCTTT
CDR3: CASSQGGRGNMNTEAFF

D: -
V: TRBV7-9
J: TRBJ2-2
size: -
DNA: TGTGCCAGCAGCTCCTTTAGGACGGTCACCGGGGAGCTGTTTTTT
CDR3: CASSSFRTVTGELFF

D: TRBD2
V: TRBV20-1
J: TRBJ2-7
size: -
DNA: TGCAGTGCCTCCGGGACTAATTACAATGAGCAGTACTTC
CDR3: CSASGTNYNEQYF

D: -
V: TRBV12-3/TRBV12-4
J: TRBJ2-3
size: -
DNA: TGTGCCAGCAGTTTCGGACTAGGGGGGCCAGATACGCAGTATTTT
CDR3: CASSFGLGGPDTQYF